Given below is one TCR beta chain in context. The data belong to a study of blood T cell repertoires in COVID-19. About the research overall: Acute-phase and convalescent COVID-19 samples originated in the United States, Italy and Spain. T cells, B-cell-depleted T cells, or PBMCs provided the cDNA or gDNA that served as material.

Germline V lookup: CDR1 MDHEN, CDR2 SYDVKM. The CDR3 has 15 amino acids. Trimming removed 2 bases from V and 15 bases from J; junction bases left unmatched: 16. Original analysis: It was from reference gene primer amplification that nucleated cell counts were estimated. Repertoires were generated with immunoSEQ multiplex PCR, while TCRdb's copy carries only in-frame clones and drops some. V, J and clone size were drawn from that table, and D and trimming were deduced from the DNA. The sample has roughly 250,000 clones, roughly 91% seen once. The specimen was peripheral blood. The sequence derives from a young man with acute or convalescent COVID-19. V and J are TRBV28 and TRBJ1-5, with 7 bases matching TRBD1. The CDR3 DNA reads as TGTGCCAGCAGTTTAGTGGAACAGGGGAGAGGGAATCGGCATTTT. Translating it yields CASSLVEQGRGNRHF.